This entry is about one T cell receptor beta chain. Its binding antigen is unknown. Per-nucleotide qualities are absent, and no much larger clonotype sits a single base away. This sample was taken from a study of blood T cells in healthy people across ages (dated by TCRdb to between 2015 and 2017). For the wider study: In model experiments, roughly one uniquely barcoded TCR beta cDNA molecule per two T cells was captured by template switching. Age-related changes in TCR beta repertoire diversity were measured in the study by deep sequencing normalized with unique cDNA molecular identifiers. The donors were split into four age groups: young (average 16 years), middle-aged (roughly 39), aged (approximately 60) and long-lived (roughly 88). To avoid experimental bias, donors of different ages were distributed randomly across sequencing lanes. The study analyzed two additional independent replicas of 1 million unique cDNA reads from the same blood draw for two donors, one aged 18 to 29 and one aged 80 or older. What the authors observed across the whole study: As age increased, observed TCR beta diversity per million T cells dropped in a roughly linear way, and a significant reduction was already evident by age 40. Estimates of total diversity based on one million sequenced T cells were considered lower bounds and underestimates. The CMV infection status of donors was not known, potentially confounding age-related changes in expanded clonotypes. Because profiling used bulk unsorted PBMCs, naive and antigen-experienced compartments could not be compared conclusively. The percentage of naive T cells measured by flow cytometry correlated strongly with observed TCR beta diversity. Compared with the aged group, more naive CD4+ T cells, fewer expanded clones and increased TCR diversity were shown by the long-lived group, suggesting age selection.

The protocol used for the library was 5' RACE. The listed sequencing device is Illumina HiSeq 2500. A second PCR of about 6 to 12 cycles was run with a J-beta primer mix and a sample-barcoded 5' primer. Each TCR beta cDNA molecule received a unique molecular identifier from a template-switch 5' adaptor carrying 12 random nucleotides. At least 3 million CDR3-containing paired-end reads were obtained from each sample. First-strand cDNA synthesis was performed from all RNA using the Mint cDNA synthesis kit, with priming by a TRBC-specific oligonucleotide. Following uracil-DNA glycosylase treatment, all cDNA underwent a first 18-cycle PCR with the universal primers M1SS and BC2_uni_R. The source study handled its data this way. Each sample was normalized by randomly selecting 1 million high-quality reads, each carrying a distinct molecular identifier. Instead of being binned into consensus sequences, reads with shared molecular identifiers were discarded. MiTCR, set to a Q25 quality threshold and the strictest error-elimination algorithm, was used for CDR3 identification, clonotype clustering and error correction. A nonparametric unseen species model with Euler transformation was used to estimate a lower bound on total TCR beta diversity. TCRdb cleaned the public reads at Q25 with fastp, built clones with MiXCR and kept in-frame beta chains. Records with the same CDR3 protein are collapsed into one entry carrying the most frequent genes and DNA. Clone size and V and J calls follow TCRdb, not the original study. For this sample the table gives about 770,000 distinct CDR3 sequences, of which under 55% were detected only once. The ten largest clones represent about 19% of the sample.

Systemically healthy Caucasian individuals from Russia, some 40 in total and aged roughly 6 to 100 years, were included as donors. Each donor gave about 9.2 milliliters of peripheral blood, drawn into EDTA-treated Vacutainer tubes. PBMCs were isolated by Ficoll-Paque density-gradient centrifugation, with at least 7 million obtained per sample. Total RNA was extracted from PBMCs with Trizol reagent, with at least 5 micrograms obtained per sample. For every donor, flow cytometry on a PBMC aliquot measured the percentage of naive CD45RAhigh/CD27high T cells. Per the germline V gene, SGHAT is the CDR1 and FQNNGV is the CDR2. At the junction V is shortened by 5 bases and J by 11 bases; bases outside the gene matches: 16. The CDR3, cysteine through phenylalanine, is 15 amino acids long. Only CDR3 DNA remains: 45 bases, in frame from the first base.

The sequence derives from a man aged 60-69 years in good health. Sequenced: blood. This chain joins TRBV11-2 to TRBJ2-5; TRBD1 matches 8 bases in the middle. The nucleotide sequence is TGTGCCAGCAGCCGACTCGGGACAGGTCGCAATGAGCAGTACTTC. Protein translation: CASSRLGTGRNEQYF.